The subject of this entry is one T cell receptor beta chain. This CDR3 has 14 residues. The data originate from a study of identifying expanded T cells in peripheral blood. Sequencing was performed with immunoSEQ multiplex PCR; in TCRdb, only in-frame clones are kept and a portion is missing. In the table there are 90,000 to 100,000 clones, roughly 88% of which are singletons. Sample: blood. The chain uses TRBV12-1 and TRBJ1-1. TRBV12-1 counts as a pseudogene. This clonotype originated in a person between 18 and 75 years old in good health. In DNA, the CDR3 is TGTGCCAGCAGCCCCCGGCCGGTATTATCTGAAGCTTTCTTT. This gives the protein CASSPRPVLSEAFF.